This TCR beta chain was documented in a study of T cell repertoires in cytomegalovirus infection. Concerning this clonotype: Its specificity is not known.

The CDR3 contains 16 residues. J was trimmed by 2 bases and V by 4 bases; bases with no gene match: 7. Germline values: CDR1 MNHEY, CDR2 SVGAGI. TCRdb passed the reads through MiXCR, listing each CDR3 protein once. The sample contains about 480,000 distinct CDR3 sequences, around 35% of which appear only once. This TCR came from a human donor in good health (CMV status not recorded). Some clones in this sample may be carry-over from other donors' samples. This rearrangement joins TRBV6-5 to TRBJ1-1, with TRBD1 matching 10 bases. Source: cultured PBMCs, taken from culture after CMV antigen stimulation. In DNA form, the CDR3 reads TGTGCCAGCAGTTCCAAGACAGGGGGCGGAAACACTGAAGCTTTCTTT. This sequence encodes CASSSKTGGGNTEAFF.